This record covers a single T cell receptor beta chain. Sequencing used immunoSEQ multiplex PCR; TCRdb keeps in-frame clones, though not all of them. In the table there are fewer than 200,000 clones, around nine tenths of which are singletons. This sample is part of a study of control samples from healthy donors and cancer patients. V lost 2 bases to trimming and J lost 5 bases; unmatched junction nucleotides: 6. The CDR3 extends over 15 amino acids. In germline, CDR1 is SGHAT, CDR2 FQNNGV. V and J are TRBV11-2 and TRBJ2-7, with 10 bases aligning to TRBD2. This TCR was recovered from a man aged 30-40 years in good health. The sample comprised blood. CDR3 residues: CASSLRLAGVDEQYF. As DNA, the CDR3 is TGTGCCAGCAGCTTACGGCTAGCGGGAGTCGACGAGCAGTACTTC. The entire variable domain, with the rest obtained from reference TRBV11-2 and TRBJ2-7, is as follows: EAGVAQSPRYKIIEKRQSVAFWCNPISGHATLYWYQQILGQGPKLLIQFQNNGVVDDSQLPKDRFSAERLKGVDSTLKIQPAKLEDSAVYLCASSLRLAGVDEQYFGPGTRLTVT.